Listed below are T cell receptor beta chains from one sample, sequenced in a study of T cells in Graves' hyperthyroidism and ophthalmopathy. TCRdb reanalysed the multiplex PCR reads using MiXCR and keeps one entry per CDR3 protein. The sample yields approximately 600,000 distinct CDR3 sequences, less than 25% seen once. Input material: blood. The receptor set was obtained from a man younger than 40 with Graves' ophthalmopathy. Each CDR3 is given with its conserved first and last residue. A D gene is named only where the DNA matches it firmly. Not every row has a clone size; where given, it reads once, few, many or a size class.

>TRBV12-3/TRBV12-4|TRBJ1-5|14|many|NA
TGTGCCAGCAGTTCCGGTTCTCAAGGTCAGCCCCAGCATTTT
CASSSGSQGQPQHF
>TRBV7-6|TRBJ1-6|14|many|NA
TGTGCCAGCAGCTTAGCGGGGGGTAACTCACCCCTCCACTTT
CASSLAGGNSPLHF
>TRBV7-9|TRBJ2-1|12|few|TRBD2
TGTGCCAGCAGCTTGACTAGCCGAGCGCAGTTCTTC
CASSLTSRAQFF
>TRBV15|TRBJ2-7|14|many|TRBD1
TGTGCCACCGGGAAAACAGGGGGAATCTACGAGCAGTACTTC
CATGKTGGIYEQYF
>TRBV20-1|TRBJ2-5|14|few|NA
TGCAGTGCGGGCGTGGGAGCAAACCAAGAGACCCAGTACTTC
CSAGVGANQETQYF
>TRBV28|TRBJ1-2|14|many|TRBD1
TGTGCCAGCAGCTTCATTGGGACAGTCTATGGCTACACCTTC
CASSFIGTVYGYTF
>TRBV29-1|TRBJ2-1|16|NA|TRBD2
TGCAGCGTTGAAGTTCGATCGACTAGCGGGGACGATGAGCAGTTCTTC
CSVEVRSTSGDDEQFF
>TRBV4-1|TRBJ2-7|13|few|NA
TGCGCCAGCAGCCAAGCCCAGGGATACGAGCAGTACTTC
CASSQAQGYEQYF
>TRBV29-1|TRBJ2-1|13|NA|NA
TGCAGCGCCGGACATAGCTCCTACAATGAGCAGTTCTTC
CSAGHSSYNEQFF
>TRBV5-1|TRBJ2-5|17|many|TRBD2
TGCGCCAGCAGCTTGGGACTAGCGGGAGGGAGAGAAGAGACCCAGTACTTC
CASSLGLAGGREETQYF
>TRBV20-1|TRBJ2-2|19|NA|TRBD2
TGCAGTGCGACCAAGGCGACTAGCGGGAGGGTGTTCGACACCGGGGAGCTGTTTTTT
CSATKATSGRVFDTGELFF
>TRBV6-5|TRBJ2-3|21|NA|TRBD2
TGTGCCAGCAGTTACTCGGCCCCTAGCGGGAGGACCAACCTACGCACAGATACGCAGTATTTT
CASSYSAPSGRTNLRTDTQYF
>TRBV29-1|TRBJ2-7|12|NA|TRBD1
TGCAGCGGGGGACAGAGCTCCTACGAGCAGTACTTC
CSGGQSSYEQYF
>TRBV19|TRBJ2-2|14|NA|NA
TGTGCCAGCGCGCCAGGGCGGAACACCGGGGAGCTGTTTTTT
CASAPGRNTGELFF
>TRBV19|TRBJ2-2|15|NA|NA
TGTGCCAGTAGTATCAACAGAGAGGACACCGGGGAGCTGTTTTTT
CASSINREDTGELFF
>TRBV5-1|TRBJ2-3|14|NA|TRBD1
TGCGCCAGCAGCTTAGACAGGGTCCCAGATACGCAGTATTTT
CASSLDRVPDTQYF
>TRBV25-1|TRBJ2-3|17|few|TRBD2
TGTGCCAGCAGTGAATTCCCGAGACTAGCTGTTCCAGATACGCAGTATTTT
CASSEFPRLAVPDTQYF
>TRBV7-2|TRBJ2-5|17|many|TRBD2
TGTGCCAGCAGATACTTAACTAGCGGGAGGGACCACTGGACCCAGTACTTC
CASRYLTSGRDHWTQYF
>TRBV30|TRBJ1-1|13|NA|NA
TGTGCCTGGAGTGTCAGGGTGAACACTGAAGCTTTCTTT
CAWSVRVNTEAFF
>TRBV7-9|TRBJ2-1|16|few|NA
TGTGCCAGCAGCTTACAAGCTTATAGCTCCTACAATGAGCAGTTCTTC
CASSLQAYSSYNEQFF
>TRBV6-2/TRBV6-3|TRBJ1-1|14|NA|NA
TGTGCCAGCAGTTACTCAAACGACGGATTAGAAGCTTTCTTT
CASSYSNDGLEAFF
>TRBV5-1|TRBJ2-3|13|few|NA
TGCGCCAGCAGCAGCCTGACCGAAGATACGCAGTATTTT
CASSSLTEDTQYF